The 32 T cell receptor beta chains reported below all come from one sample, sequenced in a study of cytomegalovirus exposure and HLA in healthy donors. 13 Jbeta primers and 60 Vbeta primers were used for the PCR. Using immunoSEQ multiplex PCR, the repertoire was profiled, and TCRdb retains in-frame clones only, with some absent. The listing records around 110,000 clones. Sample: PBMCs. These receptors came from a man aged 30 to 39 in good health and CMV-seronegative.

The chain carries TRBV6-1 and TRBJ1-2, with a possible D match to TRBD1 (6 bases). CDR3 length equals 13 residues. Per germline, CDR1 MNHNS and CDR2 SASEGT. V dropped 11 bases and J dropped 4 bases, with 17 bases sitting between them. CDR3 in amino acids: CASISTGTYGYTF. The DNA of the CDR3 is TGTGCCTCCATTTCGACAGGTACCTATGGCTACACCTTC.

CDR3 coding DNA: TGTGCCAGCAGCTCCTCGGCGGGGGCCGGGAGGGAGTACTTC. As protein: CASSSSAGAGREYF. The chain is built from TRBV7-9 and TRBJ2-4, with 8 bases matching TRBD2. The CDR3 is 14 residues long. The V and J ends lost 4 bases and 14 bases, in that order; junction bases with no gene match: 13. CDR1 is SEHNR and CDR2 is FQNEAQ in the germline V gene (reference sequence).

The chain is built from TRBV11-2 and TRBJ2-2; 9 positions match TRBD2. Germline CDR1 reads SGHAT; CDR2 reads FQNNGV. Trimming at V came to 4 bases and at J to 6 bases, leaving 9 bases not matched to a gene. CDR3 length: 16 residues. CDR3 in DNA: TGTGCCAGCAGCTCGTCTAGCGGGGTCCCCCCCGGGGAGCTGTTTTTT. Residues: CASSSSSGVPPGELFF.

The chain joins TRBV10-1 to TRBJ2-3, with 8 bases identical to TRBD1. The length of the CDR3 is 14 residues. Trimming removed 6 bases from V and 0 bases from J; junction bases left unmatched: 2. Germline CDR1 is WNHNN and CDR2 is SYGVQD (reference sequence). The chain's CDR3 is CASRTGASTDTQYF. CDR3 in DNA: TGCGCCAGCAGGACAGGGGCGAGCACAGATACGCAGTATTTT.

The chain links TRBV10-2 to TRBJ2-7; TRBD2 matches 7 bases. The V segment lost 4 bases and the J segment 6 bases; nucleotides outside the gene matches: 9. Germline lookup yields CDR1 WSHSY and CDR2 SAAADI. The CDR3 is 14 residues long. The CDR3, as DNA: TGCGCCAGCAGTGGTGTACTAGCGAGGAGCGAGCAGTACTTC. Its protein is CASSGVLARSEQYF.

V and J are TRBV6-6 and TRBJ2-7; weak D call: TRBD1 (6 bases). The CDR3 length is 15 residues. V shed 0 bases and J shed 3 bases, with 12 bases lying between them. Germline-derived CDR1 and CDR2 are MNHNY and SVGAGI (reference sequence). For the CDR3, the DNA is TGTGCCAGCAGTTACTCGAGGAAGGGGGACTACGAGCAGTACTTC. Amino acid sequence: CASSYSRKGDYEQYF.

J is TRBJ2-5 and V is TRBV4-3; 13 bases are a match to TRBD2. The CDR3 extends over 18 amino acids. Germline assignment: CDR1 LGHNA and CDR2 YSLEER. The J segment lost 3 bases and the V segment lost 1 base, leaving 8 bases of the junction unmatched. The CDR3 region is CASSQGPTSGGGKETQYF. DNA for the CDR3: TGCGCCAGCAGCCAAGGGCCAACTAGCGGGGGGGGGAAAGAGACCCAGTACTTC.

This chain uses TRBV5-8 with TRBJ1-5; D is perhaps TRBD1 (6 bases). CDR1 is SGHTS and CDR2 is YDEGEE in the germline V gene. Deletions cut 0 bases from V and 3 bases from J, with 13 bases between. The length of the CDR3 is 16 residues. Here the CDR3 reads CASSLALTGLNQPQHF. DNA for the CDR3: TGTGCCAGCAGCTTGGCCCTGACAGGTCTCAATCAGCCCCAGCATTTT.

V is TRBV5-1 and J is TRBJ2-1; 11 bases fit TRBD2. The CDR3 consists of 15 residues. Per germline, CDR1 SGHRS and CDR2 YFSETQ. V was pared by 0 bases and J by 9 bases, with 5 bases of the junction left unmatched. The CDR3 protein is CASSLALAGGGEQFF. CDR3 bases: TGCGCCAGCAGCTTGGCCCTAGCGGGGGGAGGTGAGCAGTTCTTC.

The V call is TRBV29-1, the J call TRBJ1-1; D gene unclear. V gave up 2 bases and J gave up 3 bases, with 19 bases separating them. This CDR3 region has 16 residues. Germline assignment: CDR1 SQVTM and CDR2 ANQGSEA. In DNA, the CDR3 is TGCAGCGTTGAACTTTCAGTGTTTGCCGGGGACACTGAAGCTTTCTTT. It translates to CSVELSVFAGDTEAFF.

CDR3 coding DNA: TGTGCCAGCAGTTTGACCAGCGGGGGGACAGATACGCAGTATTTT. It yields the protein CASSLTSGGTDTQYF. The rearrangement joins TRBV28 to TRBJ2-3, with TRBD2 matching 9 bases. The germline V gene has CDR1 MDHEN and CDR2 SYDVKM. CDR3 length: 15 amino acids. V shed 3 bases, J shed 3 bases, and the junction held 4 bases outside the gene matches.

The rearrangement uses TRBV5-1 and TRBJ1-3; D is uncertain. Germline values: CDR1 SGHRS, CDR2 YFSETQ. V lost 0 bases, J lost 3 bases, and 13 bases lay in between. The CDR3 extends over 16 amino acids. CDR3 coding DNA: TGCGCCAGCAGCTTGGGGCGGGGAGTTGGTGGAAACACCATATATTTT. Translating gives CASSLGRGVGGNTIYF.

This chain uses TRBV19 with TRBJ2-7; D possibly corresponds to TRBD1 (6 bases). Germline V gene lookup returns CDR1 LNHDA and CDR2 SQIVND (reference sequence). V shed 2 bases and J shed 5 bases, with 16 bases lying between them. This CDR3 has 15 residues. The CDR3 DNA reads as TGTGCCAGTAGTATAACCTCACTTACAGGGAACGAGCAGTACTTC. Protein: CASSITSLTGNEQYF. Together with reference TRBV19 and TRBJ2-7, the CDR3 gives the full variable domain: DGGITQSPKYLFRKEGQNVTLSCEQNLNHDAMYWYRQDPGQGLRLIYYSQIVNDFQKGDIAEGYSVSREKKESFPLTVTSAQKNPTAFYLCASSITSLTGNEQYFGPGTRLTVT.

This sequence joins TRBV27 and TRBJ1-2; 7 nucleotides match TRBD1. Germline V gene sequence: CDR1 MNHEY, CDR2 SMNVEV (reference sequence). The CDR3 totals 14 residues. V was pared by 3 bases and J by 5 bases, with 6 bases of the junction left unmatched. The CDR3 DNA reads as TGTGCCAGCAGTTTTCGAGGGGGCGGATATGGCTACACCTTC. Protein sequence: CASSFRGGGYGYTF.

The chain combines TRBV15 with TRBJ2-3; 7 bases match TRBD2. This CDR3 region has 14 residues. V lost 9 bases to trimming and J lost 0 bases; unmatched junction nucleotides: 6. From germline, CDR1 is LNHNV and CDR2 YYDKDF (reference sequence). In nucleotides, the CDR3 is TGTGCCACGGCCCCCGGGGGGAGCACAGATACGCAGTATTTT. Its translation is CATAPGGSTDTQYF.

The rearrangement joins TRBV29-1 to TRBJ2-3, with D hard to call. Per the germline V gene, CDR1 is SQVTM and CDR2 is ANQGSEA. The CDR3 contains 13 residues. With 4 bases removed from V and 3 bases from J, the gap between germline ends came to 11 bases. The CDR3 reads CSVVRLVTDTQYF. The CDR3 DNA is TGCAGCGTTGTTAGATTAGTGACAGATACGCAGTATTTT.

The V gene is TRBV5-1, the J gene TRBJ1-4; 7 bases align to TRBD1. J lost 7 bases, V lost 4 bases, and 7 bases had no gene match. Germline CDR1 is SGHRS and CDR2 is YFSETQ. The CDR3 sequence is 14 residues long. CDR3 sequence reads: CASSPGTALEKLFF. CDR3 nucleotide sequence: TGCGCCAGCAGCCCCGGGACAGCACTTGAAAAACTGTTTTTT. Supplemented by reference TRBV5-1 and TRBJ1-4, the full variable domain reads KAGVTQTPRYLIKTRGQQVTLSCSPISGHRSVSWYQQTPGQGLQFLFEYFSETQRNKGNFPGRFSGRQFSNSRSEMNVSTLELGDSALYLCASSPGTALEKLFFGSGTQLSVL.

The V call is TRBV7-2, the J call TRBJ2-2; 9 bases fit TRBD1. V gave up 5 bases and J gave up 1 base; unmatched junction bases: 11. The germline CDR1 and CDR2 sequences are SGHTA and FQGNSA. The CDR3 runs 18 residues. CDR3 DNA: TGTGCCAGCAGCCAATCCCGGGACAGGGCCTTGAACACCGGGGAGCTGTTTTTT. Amino acid sequence: CASSQSRDRALNTGELFF. The full variable domain, its missing parts supplied by reference TRBV7-2 and TRBJ2-2, is GAGVSQSPSNKVTEKGKDVELRCDPISGHTALYWYRQSLGQGLEFLIYFQGNSAPDKSGLPSDRFSAERTGGSVSTLTIQRTQQEDSAVYLCASSQSRDRALNTGELFFGEGSRLTVL.

The gene calls are TRBV4-1 and TRBJ1-4; D not resolved. The CDR3 has 15 amino acids. V was cut by 7 bases and J by 0 bases, with 12 bases left in between. Germline CDR1 and CDR2: MGHRA and YSYEKL. The CDR3 sequence is CASNPRQATNEKLFF. The DNA of the CDR3 is TGCGCCAGCAACCCTCGGCAGGCAACTAATGAAAAACTGTTTTTT.

The chain joins TRBV7-8 to TRBJ2-7; 13 positions agree with TRBD2. In germline, CDR1 is SGHVS, CDR2 FQNEAQ. V was clipped by 8 bases and J by 3 bases; unmatched bases: 13. The CDR3 contains 17 residues. DNA of the CDR3: TGTGCCAGCCGGGGACTAGCGGGGAGAAATTACAACTACGAGCAGTACTTC. This encodes CASRGLAGRNYNYEQYF.

The V and J genes are TRBV6-1 and TRBJ2-3; a possible D gene is TRBD2 (6 bases). The length of the CDR3 is 15 residues. The V end was cut by 10 bases, the J end by 1 base, with 18 bases between. CDR1 and CDR2 from the germline V gene are MNHNS and SASEGT. The CDR3 sequence is CATGRERPGTDTQYF. The CDR3, as DNA: TGTGCCACCGGCCGGGAGCGACCTGGCACAGATACGCAGTATTTT.

V gene TRBV27 combines with J gene TRBJ2-5; D gene uncertain. V lost 5 bases and J 7 bases, leaving 11 bases between the germline ends. The CDR3 loop spans 12 amino acids. CDR1 is MNHEY, CDR2 SMNVEV, per germline (reference sequence). The CDR3 spells CASSPLPGTQYF. As DNA, the CDR3 is TGTGCCAGCAGTCCTCTACCAGGGACCCAGTACTTC.

The V and J genes are TRBV7-9 and TRBJ1-2; D gene uncertain. Trimming took 1 base from V and 8 from J, leaving 14 bases between them. The CDR3 sequence is 14 residues long. Germline V gene data show CDR1 as SEHNR and CDR2 as FQNEAQ (reference sequence). CDR3 in amino acids: CASSLVVPERGYTF. CDR3 bases: TGTGCCAGCAGCTTAGTCGTTCCGGAGCGAGGCTACACCTTC.

The chain uses TRBV2 and TRBJ1-5; TRBD1 matches at 8 bases. After removal of 6 bases from V and 4 bases from J, the junction contained 11 bases not matched to a gene. CDR1 and CDR2 from the germline V gene are SNHLY and FYNNEI. This CDR3 region has 16 residues. CDR3 bases: TGTGCCAGCAGGCGCGGGGGAACAGGGGGGAATCAGCCCCAGCATTTT. Translation: CASRRGGTGGNQPQHF. Looking up the rest from reference TRBV2 and TRBJ1-5 gives the full variable domain: EPEVTQTPSHQVTQMGQEVILRCVPISNHLYFYWYRQILGQKVEFLVSFYNNEISEKSEIFDDQFSVERPDGSNFTLKIRSTKLEDSAMYFCASRRGGTGGNQPQHFGDGTRLSIL.

The chain combines TRBV7-2 with TRBJ1-2, with 10 bases aligning to TRBD1. The V gene's germline CDR1 is SGHTA and CDR2 FQGNSA. Trimming removed 5 bases from V and 8 bases from J; junction bases left unmatched: 14. The CDR3 loop spans 16 amino acids. The CDR3 here is CASSPYTGTGEDGYTF. The CDR3 region has the DNA TGTGCCAGCAGCCCATACACCGGGACAGGGGAAGACGGCTACACCTTC.

The J gene is TRBJ2-3, the V gene TRBV7-3, with D possibly TRBD2 on 5 matching bases. V was trimmed by 4 bases and J by 7 bases, leaving 12 bases between them. The CDR3 consists of 13 residues. Germline CDR1 SGHTA, CDR2 FQGTGA. As DNA, the CDR3 is TGTGCCAGCAGCTCCCCGGGGTTTAATACGCAGTATTTT. It yields the protein CASSSPGFNTQYF.

This sequence joins TRBV7-2 and TRBJ1-4, with unresolved D. The length of the CDR3 is 15 residues. V was clipped by 0 bases and J by 7 bases, with 12 bases between them. Looked up from germline, CDR1 is SGHTA and CDR2 is FQGNSA. This CDR3 reads CASSLALRQAEKLFF. The CDR3 DNA is TGTGCCAGCAGCTTAGCGCTTCGGCAGGCTGAAAAACTGTTTTTT.

The chain carries TRBV10-3 and TRBJ1-2; 8 bases agree with TRBD1. The CDR3 runs to 15 residues. Per the germline V gene, CDR1 is ENHRY and CDR2 is SYGVKD. J gave up 8 bases and V 5 bases, and 13 bases lay outside the gene matches. The CDR3: CAISPSGGRRGGYTF. Written as DNA, the CDR3 is TGTGCCATCAGTCCCTCAGGGGGCCGCCGGGGGGGCTACACCTTC.

This chain links TRBV6-5 with TRBJ2-5; 11 bases agree with TRBD2. The CDR3 runs to 16 residues. V gave up 2 bases and J gave up 3 bases; unmatched junction bases: 5. Germline V CDR1 and CDR2: MNHEY, SVGAGI. The CDR3 reads CASSYGLAGGKETQYF. The DNA for the CDR3 is TGTGCCAGCAGTTACGGCCTAGCGGGAGGTAAAGAGACCCAGTACTTC.

The rearrangement links TRBV11-1 to TRBJ2-5; 11 positions match TRBD1. The CDR3 has 15 amino acids. Germline V gene sequence: CDR1 SGHAT, CDR2 FQDESV (reference sequence). The trim removed 5 bases at V and 5 bases at J, leaving 7 bases unmatched. The CDR3 is CASSQGTGGVETQYF. CDR3 nucleotide sequence: TGTGCCAGCAGCCAGGGGACAGGGGGGGTGGAGACCCAGTACTTC.

This chain uses TRBV27 with TRBJ2-7; 10 bases line up with TRBD1. CDR1 MNHEY and CDR2 SMNVEV come from the germline V gene (reference sequence). The J segment lost 3 bases and the V segment lost 2 bases, leaving 4 bases of the junction unmatched. This CDR3 contains 15 residues. The CDR3 DNA is TGTGCCAGCAGTTTAGCCGGGACAGGGGTCTACGAGCAGTACTTC. Residues: CASSLAGTGVYEQYF.

The V gene is TRBV6-4, the J gene TRBJ2-3; 11 bases line up with TRBD2. Trimming removed 3 bases from V and 2 bases from J; junction bases left unmatched: 4. Germline V lookup: CDR1 MRHNA, CDR2 SNTAGT. The CDR3 is 16 amino acids. The CDR3 spells CASSDSSGGNTDTQYF. The CDR3, as DNA: TGTGCCAGCAGTGATTCTAGCGGGGGGAACACAGATACGCAGTATTTT.